This passage covers 25 T cell receptor beta chains from one sample sequenced in a study of T cell responses to AZD1222 COVID-19 vaccine. This table comes from immunoSEQ multiplex PCR, and its TCRdb copy is limited to in-frame clones, with some not included. The sample has about 160,000 clones; 92% are singletons. The input for sequencing was peripheral blood, taken 28 days after the second AZD1222 dose. These receptors all stem from an adult who received the AZD1222 COVID-19 vaccine.

The genes are TRBV18 and TRBJ2-5, with no clear D. The CDR3 contains 15 residues. V was trimmed by 5 bases and J by 2 bases, leaving 15 bases between them. CDR1 is KGHSH, CDR2 LQKENI, per germline. The CDR3: CASSILLGRQETQYF. The CDR3 bases are TGTGCCAGCTCAATTCTACTCGGTAGACAAGAGACCCAGTACTTC.

V and J are TRBV5-1 and TRBJ2-7; 10 nucleotides line up with TRBD2. There are 14 residues in the CDR3. Germline V gene lookup returns CDR1 SGHRS and CDR2 YFSETQ. The J segment lost 2 bases and the V segment lost 4 bases, leaving 3 bases of the junction unmatched. In DNA form, the CDR3 reads TGCGCCAGCAGCCGAACTAGCGGGGCCTACGAGCAGTACTTC. This translates into CASSRTSGAYEQYF.

V usage is TRBV12-3 or TRBV12-4 and J usage is TRBJ1-2; TRBD1 is a possible D gene (6 bases). V was cut by 3 bases and J by 7 bases, with 12 bases left in between. The CDR3 is 13 amino acids. CDR3 protein: CASSFVRGGGYTF. As DNA, the CDR3 is TGTGCCAGCAGTTTTGTCAGGGGTGGTGGCTACACCTTC.

This clone turned up a few times. V usage is TRBV5-4 and J usage is TRBJ1-2; a weak D match, TRBD1 (6 bases). Germline CDR1 SGHNT, CDR2 YYREEE (reference sequence). This CDR3 region has 15 residues. V lost 3 bases and J lost 4, with 16 bases in between. CDR3 bases: TGTGCCAGCAGCTCGATCGCGGTGGGGGCCTATGGCTACACCTTC. Translated, it gives CASSSIAVGAYGYTF.

This clone turned up a few times. This chain uses TRBV11-3 with TRBJ1-2, with 10 bases that match TRBD1. The trim removed 0 bases at V and 6 bases at J, leaving 7 bases unmatched. CDR1 and CDR2 from the germline V gene are SGHNT and YENEEA. The CDR3 contains 16 residues. The CDR3, as DNA: TGTGCCAGCAGCTTAGATGACGGCGGGACAGGGGATGGCTACACCTTC. Protein sequence: CASSLDDGGTGDGYTF.

This clone was counted between two and nine times. The J gene is TRBJ2-3, the V gene TRBV3-1 (or the pseudogene TRBV3-2), with a tentative D call TRBD2 (5 bases). CDR1 and CDR2 from the germline V gene are LGHDT and YNNKEL (reference sequence). V dropped 4 bases and J dropped 5 bases, with 22 bases sitting between them. The CDR3 is 17 residues long. CDR3 nucleotide sequence: TGTGCCAGCAGCCGCATCCTGCCCAGCCTCGGAGGAGATACGCAGTATTTT. Translation gives CASSRILPSLGGDTQYF.

The chain joins TRBV12-3 or TRBV12-4 to TRBJ2-2; possibly TRBD1 for D (6 bases). Trimming took 7 bases from V and 2 from J, leaving 8 bases between them. The CDR3 is 13 residues long. In DNA, the CDR3 is TGTGCCAGCATGGACAGAAACACCGGGGAGCTGTTTTTT. Translated, it gives CASMDRNTGELFF.

The V and J genes are TRBV28 and TRBJ1-2, with D perhaps matching TRBD1 (6 bases). Trimming cost V 6 bases and J 5 bases, with 19 bases left between them. Germline CDR1 MDHEN, CDR2 SYDVKM. The CDR3 length is 15 residues. This CDR3 reads CASSPNREGGYGYTF. CDR3 sequence (DNA): TGTGCCAGCAGCCCCAACAGGGAAGGGGGTTATGGCTACACCTTC.

The chain couples TRBV27 to TRBJ2-2; D is possibly TRBD1 or TRBD2 (6 bases each). The CDR3 covers 16 residues. V lost 1 base, J lost 3 bases, and 12 bases lay in between. Germline loops: CDR1 MNHEY, CDR2 SMNVEV (reference sequence). CDR3 amino acids: CASSLWGASYTGELFF. The CDR3 DNA follows: TGTGCCAGCAGTTTATGGGGGGCTTCTTACACCGGGGAGCTGTTTTTT.

The V call is TRBV9, the J call TRBJ2-1; TRBD1 matches 12 bases. Germline assignment: CDR1 SGDLS and CDR2 YYNGEE. The trim removed 1 base at V and 10 bases at J, leaving 6 bases unmatched. This CDR3 contains 15 residues. CDR3 amino acids: CASSVRGQGAGEQFF. The DNA for the CDR3 is TGTGCCAGCAGCGTACGGGGACAGGGGGCGGGCGAGCAGTTCTTC.

The chain combines TRBV5-6 with TRBJ2-3; TRBD1 agrees at 8 bases. The CDR3 length is 15 residues. Unmatched junction bases numbered 3, after V lost 2 bases and J lost 1 base. Germline V lookup: CDR1 SGHDT, CDR2 YYEEEE. As DNA, the CDR3 is TGTGCCAGCAGCTTCAGGGGGCGCGGCACAGATACGCAGTATTTT. The encoded protein is CASSFRGRGTDTQYF.

CDR3 residues: CASSDRFGDGAFF. The CDR3 DNA reads TGTGCCAGCAGCGACCGGTTCGGTGATGGGGCTTTCTTT. The chain uses TRBV7-2 and TRBJ1-1; D gene unclear. The CDR3 extends over 13 amino acids. Germline lookup yields CDR1 SGHTA and CDR2 FQGNSA. Trimming took 5 bases from V and 11 from J, leaving 18 bases between them. The variable domain in full, with the rest retrieved from reference TRBV7-2 and TRBJ1-1, is GAGVSQSPSNKVTEKGKDVELRCDPISGHTALYWYRQSLGQGLEFLIYFQGNSAPDKSGLPSDRFSAERTGGSVSTLTIQRTQQEDSAVYLCASSDRFGDGAFFGQGTRLTVV.

V is TRBV27 and J is TRBJ2-3; D unresolved. Between the trimmed V and J ends, which lost 3 bases and 2 bases, there was a span of 9 bases. The germline CDR1 and CDR2 sequences are MNHEY and SMNVEV (reference sequence). The CDR3 spans 14 residues. The chain's CDR3 is CASSFRVATDTQYF. CDR3 nucleotide sequence: TGTGCCAGCAGTTTTCGAGTGGCCACAGATACGCAGTATTTT.

This chain uses TRBV7-2 with TRBJ1-1; no firm D call. The CDR3 sequence is 15 residues long. Germline V CDR1 and CDR2: SGHTA, FQGNSA. V was shortened by 2 bases and J by 5 bases, with 15 bases between the two germline ends. DNA for the CDR3: TGTGCCAGCAGCTTACGGCTCACACGGGATACTGAAGCTTTCTTT. This translates into CASSLRLTRDTEAFF.

The chain couples TRBV7-8 to TRBJ1-2; TRBD1 matches 8 bases. The CDR3 consists of 17 residues. V shed 1 base, J shed 4 bases, and the junction held 11 bases outside the gene matches. Germline V CDR1 and CDR2: SGHVS, FQNEAQ. The CDR3 reads CASSLGFGETGVYGYTF. For the CDR3, the DNA is TGTGCCAGCAGCTTAGGTTTTGGTGAGACAGGGGTCTATGGCTACACCTTC.

The chain carries TRBV28 and TRBJ2-3; the D gene is possibly TRBD2 (6 bases). Trimming pared 3 bases from V and 2 bases from J, leaving 12 bases between. The germline V gene encodes CDR1 MDHEN and CDR2 SYDVKM. This CDR3 contains 15 residues. The CDR3 region has the DNA TGTGCCAGCAGTTTGTTACTAGCCTTCACAGATACGCAGTATTTT. Amino acid sequence: CASSLLLAFTDTQYF.

The chain carries TRBV6-6 and TRBJ1-1, with 8 bases lining up with TRBD1. The V segment lost 7 bases and the J segment 0 bases; nucleotides outside the gene matches: 10. The CDR3 covers 16 residues. Germline V CDR1 and CDR2: MNHNY, SVGAGI (reference sequence). CDR3 in DNA: TGTGCCAGCACCCGCAGGGGGCCAGGGATGAACACTGAAGCTTTCTTT. It is translated as CASTRRGPGMNTEAFF.

The chain combines TRBV4-3 with TRBJ1-2; perhaps TRBD1 as D (5 bases). Per the germline V gene, CDR1 is LGHNA and CDR2 is YSLEER. The CDR3 covers 13 residues. Trimming took 4 bases from V and 4 from J, leaving 10 bases between them. CDR3 residues: CASSPGTSYGYTF. CDR3 in DNA: TGCGCCAGCAGCCCAGGGACTTCCTATGGCTACACCTTC.

The rearrangement links TRBV6-1 to TRBJ1-3; 9 positions match TRBD1. Germline V gene lookup returns CDR1 MNHNS and CDR2 SASEGT. The CDR3 loop spans 17 amino acids. Trimming took 3 bases from V and 3 from J; bases not matched to a gene: 9. The chain's CDR3 is CASSDIAGQGFGNTIYF. For the CDR3, the DNA is TGTGCCAGCAGTGACATTGCCGGACAGGGGTTTGGAAACACCATATATTTT.

This chain links TRBV6-2 or TRBV6-3 with TRBJ2-5; D might be TRBD1 (6 bases). The CDR3 length is 16 residues. The V and J ends lost 2 bases and 1 base respectively, with 14 bases between them. Germline lookup yields CDR1 MNHEY and CDR2 SVGEGT. CDR3 residues: CASSYPHRVFQETQYF. The CDR3 DNA reads TGTGCCAGCAGTTACCCCCACAGGGTTTTCCAAGAGACCCAGTACTTC.

The chain has TRBV11-2 and TRBJ2-7, with D possibly called TRBD1 or TRBD2 (5 bases each). V shed 0 bases and J shed 3 bases, with 9 bases lying between them. Per the germline V gene, CDR1 is SGHAT and CDR2 is FQNNGV. The CDR3 spans 14 residues. For the CDR3, the DNA is TGTGCCAGCAGCTTAGATAAGGGACGCTACGAGCAGTACTTC. Encoded protein: CASSLDKGRYEQYF.

The chain carries TRBV28 and TRBJ2-2, with D uncertain. Germline loops: CDR1 MDHEN, CDR2 SYDVKM. Trimming shortened V by 2 bases and J by 3 bases, and 7 bases separated the two germline ends. The CDR3 covers 14 residues. The CDR3 nucleotides are TGTGCCAGCAGTTTAGCGACACACACCGGGGAGCTGTTTTTT. Translating it yields CASSLATHTGELFF.

The chain uses TRBV28 and TRBJ2-1, with TRBD2 identical over 16 bases. The germline gives CDR1 MDHEN, CDR2 SYDVKM. J was trimmed by 10 bases and V by 5 bases; bases with no gene match: 11. There are 17 residues in the CDR3. CDR3 DNA sequence: TGTGCCAGCAGTACCCCCCCGGGACTAGCGGGAGGGAGGGAGCAGTTCTTC. This sequence encodes CASSTPPGLAGGREQFF.

The chain carries TRBV11-3 and TRBJ2-3; tentatively, D is TRBD2 (5 bases). Between the trimmed V and J ends, which lost 3 bases and 6 bases, there was a span of 7 bases. Per germline, CDR1 SGHNT and CDR2 YENEEA. The CDR3 loop spans 12 amino acids. DNA of the CDR3: TGTGCCAGCAGCTTCCGAGGGGATACGCAGTATTTT. Its protein product is CASSFRGDTQYF.

CDR3 residues: CASSPTGLVYGYTF. CDR3 coding DNA: TGTGCCAGCAGTCCCACAGGGTTAGTCTATGGCTACACCTTC. This chain links TRBV28 with TRBJ1-2; a weak D match, TRBD1 (6 bases). V shed 5 bases and J shed 4 bases, with 14 bases lying between them. This CDR3 contains 14 residues. CDR1 is MDHEN and CDR2 is SYDVKM in the germline V gene.